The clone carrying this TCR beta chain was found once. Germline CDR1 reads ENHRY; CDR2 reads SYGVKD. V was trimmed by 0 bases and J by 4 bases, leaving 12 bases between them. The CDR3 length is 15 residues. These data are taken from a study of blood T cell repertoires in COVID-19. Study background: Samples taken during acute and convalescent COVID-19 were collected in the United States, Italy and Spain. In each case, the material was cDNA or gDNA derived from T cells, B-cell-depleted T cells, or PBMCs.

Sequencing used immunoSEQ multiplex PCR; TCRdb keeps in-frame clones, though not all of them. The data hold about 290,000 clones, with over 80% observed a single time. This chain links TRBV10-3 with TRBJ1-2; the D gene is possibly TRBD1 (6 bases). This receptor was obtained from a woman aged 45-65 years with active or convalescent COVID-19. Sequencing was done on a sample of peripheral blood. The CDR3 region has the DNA TGTGCCATCAGTGAGTCGGCAGGGGCCAGCTATGGCTACACCTTC. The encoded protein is CAISESAGASYGYTF.